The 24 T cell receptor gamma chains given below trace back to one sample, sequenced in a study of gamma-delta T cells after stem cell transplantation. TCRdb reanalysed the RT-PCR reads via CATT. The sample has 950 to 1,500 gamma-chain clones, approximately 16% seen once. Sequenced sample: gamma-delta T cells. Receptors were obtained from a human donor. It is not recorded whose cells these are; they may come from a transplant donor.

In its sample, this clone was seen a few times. In nucleotides, the CDR3 is TGTGCCACCTGGGACAATAAGAAACTCTTT. Translating gives CATWDNKKLF. The V gene is TRGV5, the J gene TRGJ1 or TRGJ2. V shed 2 bases and J 8 bases; nucleotides not matched to a gene: 0. CDR3 length equals 10 residues. Germline loops: CDR1 VINAFY, CDR2 YDVSNSKD.

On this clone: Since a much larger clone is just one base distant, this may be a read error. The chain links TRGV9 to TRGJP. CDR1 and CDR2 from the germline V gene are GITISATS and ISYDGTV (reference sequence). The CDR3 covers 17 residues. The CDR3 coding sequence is TGTGCCTTGTGGGAGGTGACACAAGAGTTGGGCAAAAAAATCAGGGTATTT. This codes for CALWEVTQELGKKIRVF.

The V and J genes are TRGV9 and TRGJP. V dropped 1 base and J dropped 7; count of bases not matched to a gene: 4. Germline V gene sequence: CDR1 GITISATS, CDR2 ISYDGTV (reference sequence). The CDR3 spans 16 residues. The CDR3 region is CALWEVWELGKKIKVF. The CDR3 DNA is TGTGCCTTGTGGGAGGTTTGGGAGTTGGGCAAAAAAATCAAGGTATTT.

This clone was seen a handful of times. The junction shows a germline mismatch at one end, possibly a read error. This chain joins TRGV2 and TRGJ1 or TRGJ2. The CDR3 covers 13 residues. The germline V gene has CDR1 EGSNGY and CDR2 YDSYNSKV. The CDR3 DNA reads TGTACCACCTGGGACGGCAGGTATTATAAGAAACTCTTT. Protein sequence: CTTWDGRYYKKLF.

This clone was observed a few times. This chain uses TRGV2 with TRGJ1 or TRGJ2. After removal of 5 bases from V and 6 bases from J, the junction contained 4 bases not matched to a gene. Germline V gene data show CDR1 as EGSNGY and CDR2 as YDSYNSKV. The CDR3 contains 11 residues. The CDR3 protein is CATWGGYKKLF. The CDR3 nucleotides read TGTGCCACCTGGGGCGGTTATAAGAAACTCTTT.

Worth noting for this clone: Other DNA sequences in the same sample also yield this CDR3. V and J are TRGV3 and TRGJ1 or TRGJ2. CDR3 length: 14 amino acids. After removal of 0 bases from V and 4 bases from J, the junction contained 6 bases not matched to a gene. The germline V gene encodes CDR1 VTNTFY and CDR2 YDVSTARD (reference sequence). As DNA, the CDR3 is TGTGCCACCTGGGACAGGCGGGGCTATTATAAGAAACTCTTT. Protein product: CATWDRRGYYKKLF.

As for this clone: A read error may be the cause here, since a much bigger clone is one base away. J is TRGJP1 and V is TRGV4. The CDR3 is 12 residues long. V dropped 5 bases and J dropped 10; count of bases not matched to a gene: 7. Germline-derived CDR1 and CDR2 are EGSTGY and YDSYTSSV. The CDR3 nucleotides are TGTGCCACCTGGGGTTGTAATTGGTTCAAGATATTT. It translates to CATWGCNWFKIF.

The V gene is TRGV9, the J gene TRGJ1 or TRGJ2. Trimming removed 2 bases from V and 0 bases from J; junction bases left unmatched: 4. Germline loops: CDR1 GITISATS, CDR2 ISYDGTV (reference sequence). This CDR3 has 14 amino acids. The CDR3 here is CALWEDSNYYKKLF. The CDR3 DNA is TGTGCCTTGTGGGAGGATTCGAATTATTATAAGAAACTCTTT.

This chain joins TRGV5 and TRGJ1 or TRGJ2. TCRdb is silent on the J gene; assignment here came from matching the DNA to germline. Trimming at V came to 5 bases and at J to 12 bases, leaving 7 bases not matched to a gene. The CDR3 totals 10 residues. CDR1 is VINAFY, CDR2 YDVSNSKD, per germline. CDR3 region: CATWGSTKLF. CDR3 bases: TGTGCCACCTGGGGTTCTACGAAACTCTTT.

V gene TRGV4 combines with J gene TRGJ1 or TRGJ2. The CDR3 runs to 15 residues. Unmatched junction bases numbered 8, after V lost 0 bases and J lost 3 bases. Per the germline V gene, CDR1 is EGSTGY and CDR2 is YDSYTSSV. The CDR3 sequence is CATWDGEGSYYKKLF. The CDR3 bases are TGTGCCACCTGGGATGGGGAGGGGTCTTATTATAAGAAACTCTTT.

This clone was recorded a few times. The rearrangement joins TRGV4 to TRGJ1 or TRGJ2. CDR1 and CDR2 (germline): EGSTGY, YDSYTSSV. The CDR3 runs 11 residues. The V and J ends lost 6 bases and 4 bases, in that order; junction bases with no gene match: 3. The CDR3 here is CATWNYYKKLF. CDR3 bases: TGTGCCACCTGGAACTATTATAAGAAACTCTTT.

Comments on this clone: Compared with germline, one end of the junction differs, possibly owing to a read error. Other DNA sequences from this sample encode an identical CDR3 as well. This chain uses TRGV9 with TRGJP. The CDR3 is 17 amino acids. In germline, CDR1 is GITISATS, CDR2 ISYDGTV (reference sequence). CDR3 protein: CALWEVQLRLGKKIKVF. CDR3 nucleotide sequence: TGTGCCTTGTGGGAGGTGCAATTGCGGTTGGGCAAAAAAATAAAGGTATTT.

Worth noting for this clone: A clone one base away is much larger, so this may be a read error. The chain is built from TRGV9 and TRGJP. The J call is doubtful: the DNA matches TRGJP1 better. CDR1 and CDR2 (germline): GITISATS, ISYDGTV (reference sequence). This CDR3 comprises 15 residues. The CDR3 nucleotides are TGTGCCTTGTGGGCGCAAGAGTTGGGCAAAAAAATCAAGATATTT. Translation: CALWAQELGKKIKIF.

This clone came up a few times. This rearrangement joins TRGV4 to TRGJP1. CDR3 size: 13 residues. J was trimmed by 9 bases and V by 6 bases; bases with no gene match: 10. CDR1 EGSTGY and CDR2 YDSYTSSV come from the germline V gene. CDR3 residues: CATWRRYSWFKIF. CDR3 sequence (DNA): TGTGCCACCTGGAGACGGTATAGTTGGTTCAAGATATTT.

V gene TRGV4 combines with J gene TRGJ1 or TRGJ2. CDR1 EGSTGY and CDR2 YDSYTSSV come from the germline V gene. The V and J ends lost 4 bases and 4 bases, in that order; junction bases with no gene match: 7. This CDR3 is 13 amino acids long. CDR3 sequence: CATWEWGYYKKLF. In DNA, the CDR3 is TGTGCCACCTGGGAATGGGGGTATTATAAGAAACTCTTT.

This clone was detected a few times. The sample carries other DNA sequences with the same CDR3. The CDR3 protein is CATWDHTRFYYKKLF. Here the CDR3 DNA reads TGTGCCACCTGGGATCACACACGATTTTATTATAAGAAACTCTTT. The gene calls are TRGV4 and TRGJ1 or TRGJ2. The CDR3 has 15 amino acids. CDR1 is EGSTGY and CDR2 is YDSYTSSV in the germline V gene. J lost 3 bases, V lost 3 bases, and 11 bases had no gene match.

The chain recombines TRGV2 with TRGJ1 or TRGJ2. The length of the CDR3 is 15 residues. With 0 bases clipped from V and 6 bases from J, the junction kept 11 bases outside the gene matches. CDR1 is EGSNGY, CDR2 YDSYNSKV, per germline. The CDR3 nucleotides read TGTGCCACCTGGGACGGGCCAAGGTTCGTTTATAAGAAACTCTTT. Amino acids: CATWDGPRFVYKKLF.

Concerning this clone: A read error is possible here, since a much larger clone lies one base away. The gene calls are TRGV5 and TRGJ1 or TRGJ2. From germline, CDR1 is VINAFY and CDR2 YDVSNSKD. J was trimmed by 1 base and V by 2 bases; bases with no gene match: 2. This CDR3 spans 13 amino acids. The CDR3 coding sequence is TGTGCCACCTGGGACACAAATTATTATAAGAAACTCTTT. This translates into CATWDTNYYKKLF.

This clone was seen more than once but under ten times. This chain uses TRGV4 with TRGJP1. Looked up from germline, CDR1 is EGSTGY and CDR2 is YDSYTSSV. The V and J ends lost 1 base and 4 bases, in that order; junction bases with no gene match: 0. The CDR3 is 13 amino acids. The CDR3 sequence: CATWDGTGWFKIF. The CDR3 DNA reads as TGTGCCACCTGGGATGGCACTGGTTGGTTCAAGATATTT.

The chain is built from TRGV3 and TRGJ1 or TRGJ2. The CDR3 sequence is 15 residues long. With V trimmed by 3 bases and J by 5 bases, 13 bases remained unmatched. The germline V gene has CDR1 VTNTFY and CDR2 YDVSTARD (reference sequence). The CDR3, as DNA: TGTGCCACCTGGGACGGCTACTTTGATCATTATAAGAAACTCTTT. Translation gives CATWDGYFDHYKKLF.

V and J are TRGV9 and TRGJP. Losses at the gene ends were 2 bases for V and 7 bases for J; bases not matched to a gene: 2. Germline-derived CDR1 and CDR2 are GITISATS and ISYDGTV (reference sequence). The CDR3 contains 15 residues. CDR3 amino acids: CALWEEELGKKIKVF. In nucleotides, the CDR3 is TGTGCCTTGTGGGAGGAGGAGTTGGGCAAAAAAATCAAGGTATTT.

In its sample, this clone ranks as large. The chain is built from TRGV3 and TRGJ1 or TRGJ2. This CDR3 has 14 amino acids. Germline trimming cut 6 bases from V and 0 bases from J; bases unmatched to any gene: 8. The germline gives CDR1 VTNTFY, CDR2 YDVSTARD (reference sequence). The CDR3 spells CATWPNVNYYKKLF. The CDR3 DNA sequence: TGTGCCACCTGGCCCAATGTGAATTATTATAAGAAACTCTTT.

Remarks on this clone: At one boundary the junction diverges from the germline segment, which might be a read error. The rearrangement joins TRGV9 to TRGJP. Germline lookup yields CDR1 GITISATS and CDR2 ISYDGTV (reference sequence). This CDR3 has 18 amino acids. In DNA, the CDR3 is TGTGCCTTGTGGGAGACCCTGTGCAAAGAGTTGGGCAAAAAAAACAAGGTATTT. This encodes CALWETLCKELGKKNKVF.

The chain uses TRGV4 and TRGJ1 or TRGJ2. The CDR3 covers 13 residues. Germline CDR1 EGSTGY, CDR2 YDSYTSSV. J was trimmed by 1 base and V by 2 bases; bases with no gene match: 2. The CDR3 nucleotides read TGTGCCACCTGGGATGACAATTATTATAAGAAACTCTTT. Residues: CATWDDNYYKKLF.